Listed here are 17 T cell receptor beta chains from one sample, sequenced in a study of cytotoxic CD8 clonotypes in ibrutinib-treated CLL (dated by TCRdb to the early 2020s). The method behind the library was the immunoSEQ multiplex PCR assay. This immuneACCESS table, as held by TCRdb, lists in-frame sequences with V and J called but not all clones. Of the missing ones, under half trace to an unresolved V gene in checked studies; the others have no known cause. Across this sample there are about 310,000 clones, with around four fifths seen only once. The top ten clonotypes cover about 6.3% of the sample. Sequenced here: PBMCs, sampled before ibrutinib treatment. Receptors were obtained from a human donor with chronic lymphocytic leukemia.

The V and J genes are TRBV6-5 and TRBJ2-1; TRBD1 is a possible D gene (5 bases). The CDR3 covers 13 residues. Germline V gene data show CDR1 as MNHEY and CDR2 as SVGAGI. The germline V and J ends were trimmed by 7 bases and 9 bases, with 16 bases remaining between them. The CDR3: CASKVPSQGEQFF. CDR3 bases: TGTGCCAGCAAGGTGCCCAGCCAGGGTGAGCAGTTCTTC.

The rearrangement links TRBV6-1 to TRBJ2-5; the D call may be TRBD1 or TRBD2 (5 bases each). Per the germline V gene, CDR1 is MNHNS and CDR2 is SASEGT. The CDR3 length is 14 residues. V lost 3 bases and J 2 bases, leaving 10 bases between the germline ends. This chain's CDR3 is CASSESGRQETQYF. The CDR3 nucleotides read TGTGCCAGCAGTGAGTCGGGGCGGCAAGAGACCCAGTACTTC.

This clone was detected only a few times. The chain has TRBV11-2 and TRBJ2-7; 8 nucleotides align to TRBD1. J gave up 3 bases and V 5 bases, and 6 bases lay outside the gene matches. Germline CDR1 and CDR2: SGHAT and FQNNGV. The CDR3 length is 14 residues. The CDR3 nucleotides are TGTGCCAGCAGCAGTACCAGGGGGCTCTACGAGCAGTACTTC. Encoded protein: CASSSTRGLYEQYF.

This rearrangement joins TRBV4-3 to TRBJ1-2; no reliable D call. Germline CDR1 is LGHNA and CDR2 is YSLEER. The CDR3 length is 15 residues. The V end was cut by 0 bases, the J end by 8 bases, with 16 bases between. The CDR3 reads CASSQDLRTGDGYTF. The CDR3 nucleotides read TGCGCCAGCAGCCAAGATTTGAGAACGGGTGACGGCTACACCTTC.

CDR3 coding DNA: TGTGCCTGGAACCAGCGGGACGACACCGGGGAGCTGTTTTTT. Protein product: CAWNQRDDTGELFF. The rearrangement joins TRBV30 to TRBJ2-2; the match to TRBD2 covers 7 bases. Germline V gene data show CDR1 as GTSNPN and CDR2 as SVGIG (reference sequence). V lost 4 bases and J lost 3; bases outside the gene matches: 5. The CDR3 covers 14 residues.

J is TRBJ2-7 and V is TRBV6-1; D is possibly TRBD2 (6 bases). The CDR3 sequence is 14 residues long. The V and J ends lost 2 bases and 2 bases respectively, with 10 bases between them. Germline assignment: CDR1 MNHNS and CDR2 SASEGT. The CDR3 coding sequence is TGTGCCAGCAGTGAACCCAGGGAGGCCTACGAGCAGTACTTC. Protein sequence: CASSEPREAYEQYF.

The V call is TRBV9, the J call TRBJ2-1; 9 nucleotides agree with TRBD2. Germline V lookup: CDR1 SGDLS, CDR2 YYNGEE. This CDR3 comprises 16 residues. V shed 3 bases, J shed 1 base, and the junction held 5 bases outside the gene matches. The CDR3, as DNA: TGTGCCAGCAGCGGCCCAGCGGGAGGTTCCTACAATGAGCAGTTCTTC. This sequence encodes CASSGPAGGSYNEQFF.

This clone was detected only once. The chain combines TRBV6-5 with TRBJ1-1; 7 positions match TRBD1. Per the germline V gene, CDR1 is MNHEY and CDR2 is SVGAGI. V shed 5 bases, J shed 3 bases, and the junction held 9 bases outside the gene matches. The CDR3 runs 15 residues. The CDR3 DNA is TGTGCCAGCAGTGCGACAGGGTTGAGGTACACTGAAGCTTTCTTT. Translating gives CASSATGLRYTEAFF.

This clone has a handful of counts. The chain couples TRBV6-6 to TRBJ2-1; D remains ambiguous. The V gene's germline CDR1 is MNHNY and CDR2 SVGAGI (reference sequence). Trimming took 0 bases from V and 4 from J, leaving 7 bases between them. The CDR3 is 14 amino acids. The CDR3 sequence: CASSYSWDYNEQFF. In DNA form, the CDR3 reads TGTGCCAGCAGTTACTCATGGGATTACAATGAGCAGTTCTTC.

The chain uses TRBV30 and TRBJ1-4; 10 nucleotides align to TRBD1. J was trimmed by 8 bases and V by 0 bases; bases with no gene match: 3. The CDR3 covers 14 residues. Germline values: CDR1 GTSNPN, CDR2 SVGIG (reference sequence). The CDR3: CAWSVGTGAEKLFF. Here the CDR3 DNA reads TGTGCCTGGAGTGTCGGGACAGGGGCCGAAAAACTGTTTTTT.

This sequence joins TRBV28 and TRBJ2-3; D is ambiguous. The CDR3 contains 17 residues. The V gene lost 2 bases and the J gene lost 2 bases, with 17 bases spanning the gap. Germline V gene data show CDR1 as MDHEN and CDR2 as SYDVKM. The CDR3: CASSLKTYLENTDTQYF. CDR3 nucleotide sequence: TGTGCCAGCAGTTTAAAGACATACCTCGAAAACACAGATACGCAGTATTTT.

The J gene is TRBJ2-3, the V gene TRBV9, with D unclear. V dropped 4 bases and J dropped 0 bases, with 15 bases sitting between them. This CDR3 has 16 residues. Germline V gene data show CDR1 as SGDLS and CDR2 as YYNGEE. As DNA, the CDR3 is TGTGCCAGCAGCTCCCGTACCGCCACTAGCACAGATACGCAGTATTTT. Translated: CASSSRTATSTDTQYF.

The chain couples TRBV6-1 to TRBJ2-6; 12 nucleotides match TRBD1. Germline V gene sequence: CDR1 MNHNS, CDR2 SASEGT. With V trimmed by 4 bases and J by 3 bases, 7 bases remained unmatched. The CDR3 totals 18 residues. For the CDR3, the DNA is TGTGCCAGCAGTGTTGGGACAGGGGGCGCATTTGGGGCCAACGTCCTGACTTTC. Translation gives CASSVGTGGAFGANVLTF.

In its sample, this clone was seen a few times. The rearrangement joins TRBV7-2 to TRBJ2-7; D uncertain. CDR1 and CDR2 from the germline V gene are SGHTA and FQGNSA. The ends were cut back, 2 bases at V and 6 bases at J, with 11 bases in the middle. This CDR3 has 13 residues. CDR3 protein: CASSLWSVSEQYF. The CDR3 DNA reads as TGTGCCAGCAGCTTATGGTCGGTCAGCGAGCAGTACTTC.

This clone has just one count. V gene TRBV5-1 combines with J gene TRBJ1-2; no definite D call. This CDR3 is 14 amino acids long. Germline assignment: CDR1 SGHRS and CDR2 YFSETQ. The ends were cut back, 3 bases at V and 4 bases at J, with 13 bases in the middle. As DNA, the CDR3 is TGCGCCAGCAGCTCGACCAGGTTGGGCTATGGCTACACCTTC. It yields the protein CASSSTRLGYGYTF.

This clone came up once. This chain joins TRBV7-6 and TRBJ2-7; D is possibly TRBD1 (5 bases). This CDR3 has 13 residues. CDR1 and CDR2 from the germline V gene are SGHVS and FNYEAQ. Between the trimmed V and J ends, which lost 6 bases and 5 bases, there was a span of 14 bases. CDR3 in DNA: TGTGCCAGCAGTCTAGGACATCAGGACGAGCAGTACTTC. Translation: CASSLGHQDEQYF.

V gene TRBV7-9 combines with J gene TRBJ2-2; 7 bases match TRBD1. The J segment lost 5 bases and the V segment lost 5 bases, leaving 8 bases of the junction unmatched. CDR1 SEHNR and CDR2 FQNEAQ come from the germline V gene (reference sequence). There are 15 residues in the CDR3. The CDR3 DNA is TGTGCCAGCAGCCATCCCCAGGGGGAAACCGGGGAGCTGTTTTTT. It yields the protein CASSHPQGETGELFF.